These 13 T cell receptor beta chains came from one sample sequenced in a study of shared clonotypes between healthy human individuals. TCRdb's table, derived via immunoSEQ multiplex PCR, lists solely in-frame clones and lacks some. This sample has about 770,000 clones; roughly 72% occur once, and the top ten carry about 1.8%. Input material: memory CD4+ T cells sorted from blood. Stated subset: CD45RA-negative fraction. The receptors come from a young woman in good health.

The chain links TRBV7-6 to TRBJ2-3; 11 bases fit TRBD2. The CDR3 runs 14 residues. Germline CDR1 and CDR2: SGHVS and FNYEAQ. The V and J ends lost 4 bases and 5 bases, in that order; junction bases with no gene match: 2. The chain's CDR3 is CASSWGTSGDTQYF. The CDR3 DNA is TGTGCCAGCAGCTGGGGGACTAGCGGAGATACGCAGTATTTT. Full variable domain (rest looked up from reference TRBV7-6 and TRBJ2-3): GAGVSQSPRYKVTKRGQDVALRCDPISGHVSLYWYRQALGQGPEFLTYFNYEAQQDKSGLPNDRFSAERPEGSISTLTIQRTEQRDSAMYRCASSWGTSGDTQYFGPGTRLTVL.

CDR3 region: CASSGQGYGYTF. CDR3 DNA sequence: TGTGCCAGCAGCGGACAGGGCTATGGCTACACCTTC. The J gene is TRBJ1-2, the V gene TRBV11-3, with TRBD1 matching 8 bases. The CDR3 is 12 amino acids. CDR1 SGHNT and CDR2 YENEEA come from the germline V gene. V shed 5 bases, J shed 4 bases, and the junction held 0 bases outside the gene matches.

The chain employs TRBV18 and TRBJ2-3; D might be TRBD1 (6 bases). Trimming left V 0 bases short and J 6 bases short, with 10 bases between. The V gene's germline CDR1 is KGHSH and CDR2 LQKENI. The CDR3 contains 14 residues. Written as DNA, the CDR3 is TGTGCCAGCTCACCACCGCTGGGGGCCGATACGCAGTATTTT. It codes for CASSPPLGADTQYF. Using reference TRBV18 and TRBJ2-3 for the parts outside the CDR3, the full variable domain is NAGVMQNPRHLVRRRGQEARLRCSPMKGHSHVYWYRQLPEEGLKFMVYLQKENIIDESGMPKERFSAEFPKEGPSILRIQQVVRGDSAAYFCASSPPLGADTQYFGPGTRLTVL.

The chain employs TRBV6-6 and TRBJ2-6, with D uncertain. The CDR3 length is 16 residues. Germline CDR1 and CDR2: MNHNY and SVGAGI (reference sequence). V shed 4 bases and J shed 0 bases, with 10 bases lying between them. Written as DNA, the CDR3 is TGTGCCAGCAGTTTGGGTTACCTCTCTGGGGCCAACGTCCTGACTTTC. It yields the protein CASSLGYLSGANVLTF.

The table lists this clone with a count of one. CDR3 sequence reads: CASSPRRDRYGYTF. The CDR3 bases are TGTGCCAGCAGCCCCCGCAGGGATCGCTATGGCTACACCTTC. The rearrangement joins TRBV7-9 to TRBJ1-2, with a possible D match to TRBD1 (5 bases). Germline lookup yields CDR1 SEHNR and CDR2 FQNEAQ (reference sequence). V was clipped by 5 bases and J by 4 bases, with 14 bases between them. There are 14 residues in the CDR3.

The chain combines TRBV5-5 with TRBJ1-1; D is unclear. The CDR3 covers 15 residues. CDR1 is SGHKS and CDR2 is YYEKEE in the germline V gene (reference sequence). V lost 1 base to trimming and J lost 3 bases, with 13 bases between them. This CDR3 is CASSLSLLRDTEAFF. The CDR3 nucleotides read TGTGCCAGCAGCTTGTCCCTACTGCGGGACACTGAAGCTTTCTTT.

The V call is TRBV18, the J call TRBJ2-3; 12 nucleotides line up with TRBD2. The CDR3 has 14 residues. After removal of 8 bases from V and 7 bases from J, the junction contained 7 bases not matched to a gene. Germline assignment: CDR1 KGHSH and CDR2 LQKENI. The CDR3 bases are TGTGCCAGCCGGACTAGCGGGATTCTGAATACGCAGTATTTT. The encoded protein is CASRTSGILNTQYF.

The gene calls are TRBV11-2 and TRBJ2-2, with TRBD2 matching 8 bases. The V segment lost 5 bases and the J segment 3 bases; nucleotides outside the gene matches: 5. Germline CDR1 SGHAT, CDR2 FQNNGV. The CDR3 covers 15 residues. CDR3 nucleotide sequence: TGTGCCAGCAGCCTAATAGCGGGACACACCGGGGAGCTGTTTTTT. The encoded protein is CASSLIAGHTGELFF.

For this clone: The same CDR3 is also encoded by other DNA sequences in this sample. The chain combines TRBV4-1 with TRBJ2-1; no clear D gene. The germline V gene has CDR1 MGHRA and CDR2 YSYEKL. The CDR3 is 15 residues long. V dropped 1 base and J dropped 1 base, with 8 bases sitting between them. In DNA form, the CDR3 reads TGCGCCAGCAGCCAAGTGGGAAGTTCCTACAATGAGCAGTTCTTC. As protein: CASSQVGSSYNEQFF.

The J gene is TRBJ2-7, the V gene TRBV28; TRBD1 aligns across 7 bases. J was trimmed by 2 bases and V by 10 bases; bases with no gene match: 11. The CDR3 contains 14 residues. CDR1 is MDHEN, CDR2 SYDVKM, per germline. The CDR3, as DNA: TGTGCCACCGTGACAGGGATAGGGACCTACGAGCAGTACTTC. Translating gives CATVTGIGTYEQYF.

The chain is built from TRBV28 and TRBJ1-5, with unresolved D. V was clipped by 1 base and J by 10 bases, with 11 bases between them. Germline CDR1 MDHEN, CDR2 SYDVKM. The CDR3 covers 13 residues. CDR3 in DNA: TGTGCCAGCAGTTTATTCGCCCCGGGCCCCCAGCATTTT. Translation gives CASSLFAPGPQHF.

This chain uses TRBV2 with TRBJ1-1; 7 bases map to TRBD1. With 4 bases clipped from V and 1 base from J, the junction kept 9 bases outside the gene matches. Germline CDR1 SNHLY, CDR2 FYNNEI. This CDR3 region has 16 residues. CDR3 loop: CASSAEGARRNTEAFF. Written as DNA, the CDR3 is TGTGCCAGCAGTGCGGAGGGGGCGCGAAGGAACACTGAAGCTTTCTTT.

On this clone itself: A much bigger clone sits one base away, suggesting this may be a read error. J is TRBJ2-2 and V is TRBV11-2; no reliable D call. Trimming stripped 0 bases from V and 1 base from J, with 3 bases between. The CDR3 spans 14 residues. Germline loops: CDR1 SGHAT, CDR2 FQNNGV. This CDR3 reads CASSLEGNTGELFF. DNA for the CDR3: TGTGCCAGCAGCTTAGAAGGGAACACCGGGGAGCTGTTTTTT.